The 29 T cell receptor beta chains given below trace back to one sample, sequenced in a study of blood T cell repertoires in COVID-19. Produced via immunoSEQ multiplex PCR; TCRdb's table is partial and in-frame only. This table holds about 29,000 clones, about 89% found once. Sequenced: peripheral blood. The receptors originated from a human donor in a cohort sampled during active COVID-19.

The J gene is TRBJ1-6, the V gene TRBV9, with D perhaps matching TRBD1 (6 bases). This CDR3 region has 15 residues. V was shortened by 6 bases and J by 6 bases, with 16 bases between the two germline ends. CDR1 SGDLS and CDR2 YYNGEE come from the germline V gene. CDR3 in amino acids: CASTSQGAPNSPLHF. As DNA, the CDR3 is TGTGCCAGCACCTCACAGGGCGCCCCTAATTCACCCCTCCACTTT.

This chain connects TRBV7-9 to TRBJ2-1; TRBD1 agrees at 8 bases. V lost 10 bases and J lost 8; bases outside the gene matches: 7. The CDR3 is 12 amino acids. CDR1 and CDR2 from the germline V gene are SEHNR and FQNEAQ (reference sequence). In nucleotides, the CDR3 is TGTGCCACAGGGGGCGCCTTTTATGAGCAGTTCTTC. Its protein is CATGGAFYEQFF.

About this clone itself: At the DNA level, this CDR3 is encoded by other sequences in the same sample as well. This chain uses TRBV15 with TRBJ2-7; tentative D call: TRBD2 (5 bases). From germline, CDR1 is LNHNV and CDR2 YYDKDF (reference sequence). The CDR3 is made up of 16 amino acids. V gave up 5 bases and J gave up 5 bases, with 22 bases separating them. Here the CDR3 DNA reads TGTGCCACCAGCCTGCTGCCACAAGCGCGGGCCCACGAGCAGTACTTC. Protein product: CATSLLPQARAHEQYF.

The V and J genes are TRBV7-9 and TRBJ1-3; unclear D gene. Trimming took off 4 bases at V and 1 base at J, with 8 bases between the two ends. Per the germline V gene, CDR1 is SEHNR and CDR2 is FQNEAQ (reference sequence). This CDR3 comprises 14 residues. In DNA, the CDR3 is TGTGCCAGCAGCTCCCTTTTTTCTGGAAACACCATATATTTT. This sequence encodes CASSSLFSGNTIYF.

The chain recombines TRBV19 with TRBJ1-1; 11 bases map to TRBD1. Per germline, CDR1 LNHDA and CDR2 SQIVND (reference sequence). CDR3 length: 14 amino acids. V trimming: 6 bases; J trimming: 3 bases; junction bases outside the gene matches: 3. CDR3 sequence: CASSRDRGYTEAFF. DNA for the CDR3: TGTGCCAGTAGCCGGGACAGGGGGTACACTGAAGCTTTCTTT.

This clone has only a few counts. The J gene is TRBJ2-3, the V gene TRBV24-1; D possibly corresponds to TRBD1 (5 bases). There are 15 residues in the CDR3. Trimming left V 5 bases short and J 0 bases short, with 11 bases between. Germline-derived CDR1 and CDR2 are KGHDR and SFDVKD. CDR3 region: CATSGRQISTDTQYF. The CDR3 nucleotides are TGTGCCACCAGTGGGAGACAGATAAGCACAGATACGCAGTATTTT.

The chain recombines TRBV7-2 with TRBJ1-5, with D hard to call. Germline V gene data show CDR1 as SGHTA and CDR2 as FQGNSA. V was shortened by 6 bases and J by 1 base, with 10 bases between the two germline ends. This CDR3 has 14 amino acids. CDR3 sequence reads: CASSPTWSNQPQHF. CDR3 coding DNA: TGTGCCAGCAGTCCAACTTGGAGCAATCAGCCCCAGCATTTT.

The chain combines TRBV18 with TRBJ2-7; TRBD2 matches 7 bases. V lost 3 bases, J lost 3 bases, and 17 bases stayed unmatched. This CDR3 is built from 18 residues. Germline loops: CDR1 KGHSH, CDR2 LQKENI. The CDR3 loop reads CASSPSIETGTTIYEQYF. CDR3 in DNA: TGTGCCAGCTCACCTTCGATTGAAACCGGGACTACGATCTACGAGCAGTACTTC. The whole variable domain, remainder taken from reference TRBV18 and TRBJ2-7, is NAGVMQNPRHLVRRRGQEARLRCSPMKGHSHVYWYRQLPEEGLKFMVYLQKENIIDESGMPKERFSAEFPKEGPSILRIQQVVRGDSAAYFCASSPSIETGTTIYEQYFGPGTRLTVT.

V is TRBV9 and J is TRBJ2-3; 8 bases map to TRBD2. Germline CDR1 is SGDLS and CDR2 is YYNGEE. Trimming at V came to 2 bases and at J to 5 bases, leaving 22 bases not matched to a gene. CDR3 length: 20 residues. CDR3 nucleotide sequence: TGTGCCAGCAGCGTCGAAGCATATATCGAGCGGGGGCCCGCCAGAGATACGCAGTATTTT. Its translation is CASSVEAYIERGPARDTQYF. The full variable domain, completed using reference TRBV9 and TRBJ2-3, is DSGVTQTPKHLITATGQRVTLRCSPRSGDLSVYWYQQSLDQGLQFLIQYYNGEERAKGNILERFSAQQFPDLHSELNLSSLELGDSALYFCASSVEAYIERGPARDTQYFGPGTRLTVL.

In this sample, this clone turned up once. This rearrangement joins TRBV19 to TRBJ1-5, with TRBD1 matching 8 bases. The CDR3 runs 20 residues. After removal of 2 bases from V and 5 bases from J, the junction contained 20 bases not matched to a gene. Germline values: CDR1 LNHDA, CDR2 SQIVND (reference sequence). The CDR3: CASSISGRTGLIRSYQPQHF. The CDR3, as DNA: TGTGCCAGTAGTATAAGCGGGAGGACAGGGTTAATTCGCTCGTATCAGCCCCAGCATTTT.

V is TRBV21-1 and J is TRBJ2-3; TRBD1, as called in the table, went unchecked against the DNA. TRBV21-1 is a recognized pseudogene. The CDR3 has 17 residues. In nucleotides, the CDR3 is TGTGCCAGCAGCAAACCCCGCCTGGACAGGCTCGGAGGTACGCAGTATTTT. This codes for CASSKPRLDRLGGTQYF.

The chain employs TRBV11-2 and TRBJ1-5; D gene uncertain. The V end was cut by 5 bases, the J end by 0 bases, with 5 bases between. There are 13 residues in the CDR3. Germline V gene data show CDR1 as SGHAT and CDR2 as FQNNGV. The CDR3 loop is CASSINSNQPQHF. The CDR3 bases are TGTGCCAGCAGCATAAATAGCAATCAGCCCCAGCATTTT.

V usage is TRBV18 and J usage is TRBJ1-1; TRBD1 agrees at 7 bases. The CDR3 is 13 amino acids. CDR1 and CDR2 from the germline V gene are KGHSH and LQKENI. V dropped 3 bases and J dropped 8; count of bases not matched to a gene: 6. CDR3 bases: TGTGCCAGCTCACCGGTTGGGACAGAGGAAGCTTTCTTT. Translation: CASSPVGTEEAFF.

In nucleotides, the CDR3 is TGTGCCAGCAGCTTAGGAGGTGTTGAGACCCAGTACTTC. Translating gives CASSLGGVETQYF. The chain combines TRBV11-1 with TRBJ2-5; no clear D. Germline values: CDR1 SGHAT, CDR2 FQDESV (reference sequence). Trimming cost V 1 base and J 5 bases, with 8 bases left between them. The CDR3 loop spans 13 amino acids. The complete variable domain, with remaining parts taken from reference TRBV11-1 and TRBJ2-5, reads EAEVAQSPRYKITEKSQAVAFWCDPISGHATLYWYRQILGQGPELLVQFQDESVVDDSQLPKDRFSAERLKGVDSTLKIQPAELGDSAMYLCASSLGGVETQYFGPGTRLLVL.

The chain combines TRBV28 with TRBJ1-2, with D possibly TRBD1 on 5 matching bases. The CDR3 is 13 amino acids. V lost 7 bases, J lost 8 bases, and 17 bases lay in between. Germline-derived CDR1 and CDR2 are MDHEN and SYDVKM. CDR3: CASTTGRAGGYTF. In nucleotides, the CDR3 is TGTGCCAGCACCACGGGACGGGCGGGAGGCTACACCTTC.

The chain is built from TRBV5-8 and TRBJ2-7, with 10 bases aligning to TRBD1. The trim removed 3 bases at V and 12 bases at J, leaving 18 bases unmatched. This CDR3 comprises 16 residues. Germline V gene sequence: CDR1 SGHTS, CDR2 YDEGEE. The CDR3 sequence: CASSWPTRDRGSRGYF. CDR3 nucleotide sequence: TGTGCCAGCAGCTGGCCCACCCGGGACAGGGGTAGTCGGGGGTACTTC.

The V gene is TRBV7-6, the J gene TRBJ2-1, with D tentatively TRBD1 (5 bases). CDR3 length: 15 residues. Germline V gene lookup returns CDR1 SGHVS and CDR2 FNYEAQ. V dropped 4 bases and J dropped 4 bases, with 14 bases sitting between them. The CDR3 DNA sequence: TGTGCCAGCAGCTGGAATAAGGGGCCTTACAATGAGCAGTTCTTC. As protein: CASSWNKGPYNEQFF.

The chain has TRBV6-2 or TRBV6-3 and TRBJ2-3; D may be TRBD1 (6 bases). Looked up from germline, CDR1 is MNHEY and CDR2 is SVGEGT. Trimming shortened V by 0 bases and J by 0 bases, and 10 bases separated the two germline ends. The CDR3 has 16 amino acids. Here the CDR3 reads CASSYSTGMSTDTQYF. The DNA of the CDR3 is TGTGCCAGCAGTTACTCTACAGGGATGAGCACAGATACGCAGTATTTT.

V gene TRBV5-1 combines with J gene TRBJ1-4, with 10 bases that match TRBD1. This CDR3 is 18 amino acids long. The V gene's germline CDR1 is SGHRS and CDR2 YFSETQ. Trimming took 4 bases from V and 3 from J; bases not matched to a gene: 12. The CDR3 here is CASSRTGTGATANEKLFF. The CDR3 DNA reads as TGCGCCAGCAGCCGAACTGGGACAGGGGCGACGGCTAATGAAAAACTGTTTTTT.

V gene TRBV7-9 combines with J gene TRBJ2-7; perhaps TRBD2 as D (7 bases). Deletions cut 4 bases from V and 5 bases from J, with 15 bases between. CDR1 is SEHNR, CDR2 FQNEAQ, per germline (reference sequence). The CDR3 consists of 14 residues. CDR3 sequence (DNA): TGTGCCAGCAGCTCGGCGGGGGCCTCAAACGAGCAGTACTTC. Its translation is CASSSAGASNEQYF. Full variable domain (rest looked up from reference TRBV7-9 and TRBJ2-7): DTGVSQNPRHKITKRGQNVTFRCDPISEHNRLYWYRQTLGQGPEFLTYFQNEAQLEKSRLLSDRFSAERPKGSFSTLEIQRTEQGDSAMYLCASSSAGASNEQYFGPGTRLTVT.

V usage is TRBV15 and J usage is TRBJ1-6; 7 bases match TRBD1. The J segment lost 7 bases and the V segment lost 0 bases, leaving 6 bases of the junction unmatched. The CDR3 is 16 residues long. Looked up from germline, CDR1 is LNHNV and CDR2 is YYDKDF (reference sequence). The CDR3 DNA reads as TGTGCCACCAGCAGAGAGTCGAACAGGGGCAATTCACCCCTCCACTTT. Translation: CATSRESNRGNSPLHF. Complete variable domain (other parts from reference TRBV15 and TRBJ1-6): DAMVIQNPRYQVTQFGKPVTLSCSQTLNHNVMYWYQQKSSQAPKLLFHYYDKDFNNEADTPDNFQSRRPNTSFCFLDIRSPGLGDTAMYLCATSRESNRGNSPLHFGNGTRLTVT.

The chain has TRBV7-2 and TRBJ2-5; TRBD1 might be the D (6 bases). The CDR3 spans 13 residues. Germline CDR1 and CDR2: SGHTA and FQGNSA. Trimming cost V 3 bases and J 5 bases, with 10 bases left between them. CDR3: CASSFGQLETQYF. The DNA for the CDR3 is TGTGCCAGCAGCTTCGGACAGCTGGAGACCCAGTACTTC.

The genes are TRBV5-6 and TRBJ2-7; tentative D call: TRBD2 (5 bases). CDR1 and CDR2 from the germline V gene are SGHDT and YYEEEE. Trimming pared 4 bases from V and 3 bases from J, leaving 8 bases between. The CDR3 runs 12 residues. The CDR3, as DNA: TGTGCCAGCAGCATAGGGAGCTACGAGCAGTACTTC. Translating gives CASSIGSYEQYF.

The chain employs TRBV6-2 or TRBV6-3 and TRBJ2-7; TRBD2 matches at 8 bases. The CDR3 is made up of 15 amino acids. The germline V gene has CDR1 MNHEY and CDR2 SVGEGT. Trimming took 0 bases from V and 2 from J; bases not matched to a gene: 3. CDR3 sequence (DNA): TGTGCCAGCAGTTACTCTAGCGGGGTGACCTACGAGCAGTACTTC. This encodes CASSYSSGVTYEQYF.

V and J are TRBV4-3 and TRBJ1-5, with D perhaps matching TRBD1 (5 bases). V was trimmed by 0 bases and J by 1 base, leaving 10 bases between them. The CDR3 runs 16 residues. Per germline, CDR1 LGHNA and CDR2 YSLEER. CDR3 sequence reads: CASSQEAGGSNQPQHF. The CDR3 DNA reads TGCGCCAGCAGCCAAGAGGCGGGGGGAAGCAATCAGCCCCAGCATTTT.

This sequence joins TRBV5-1 and TRBJ1-2, with a weak D call TRBD1 (5 bases). The V end lost 4 bases, the J end lost 5 bases, and 15 bases lay between the germline ends. The CDR3 sequence is 14 residues long. Germline V CDR1 and CDR2: SGHRS, YFSETQ. In DNA form, the CDR3 reads TGCGCCAGCAGCCCGGGCGGGACCGAATATGGCTACACCTTC. Its protein product is CASSPGGTEYGYTF.

The rearrangement links TRBV7-3 to TRBJ2-1; tentatively, D is TRBD2 (7 bases). This CDR3 is built from 17 residues. V shed 0 bases and J shed 7 bases, with 19 bases lying between them. Per the germline V gene, CDR1 is SGHTA and CDR2 is FQGTGA. CDR3 DNA sequence: TGTGCCAGCAGCTTAACTGGGGGGGCGCATGGGTTGAATGAGCAGTTCTTC. As protein: CASSLTGGAHGLNEQFF.

This chain uses TRBV19 with TRBJ2-1; TRBD1 agrees at 12 bases. Germline-derived CDR1 and CDR2 are LNHDA and SQIVND (reference sequence). Losses at the gene ends were 4 bases for V and 7 bases for J; bases not matched to a gene: 5. The CDR3 runs to 15 residues. The CDR3 loop reads CASSKGTGGGNEQFF. As DNA, the CDR3 is TGTGCCAGTAGTAAGGGGACAGGGGGCGGGAATGAGCAGTTCTTC.

The chain is built from TRBV14 and TRBJ2-2; 9 bases map to TRBD2. The CDR3 is 17 residues long. Germline CDR1 SGHDN, CDR2 FVKESK. V trimming: 4 bases; J trimming: 8 bases; junction bases outside the gene matches: 14. Here the CDR3 reads CASSPLKRGALGGELFF. Written as DNA, the CDR3 is TGTGCCAGCAGCCCGTTGAAGCGGGGGGCCCTCGGGGGGGAGCTGTTTTTT.